The 29 T cell receptor beta chains below were found in one sample sequenced in a study of T-cell reconstitution after alpha-beta-depleted transplantation in children. The TCRbeta library was prepared with unique molecular identifiers. TCRdb analysed the PCR reads with MiXCR anew, one entry per CDR3 protein. Of around 96,000 distinct CDR3 sequences in the sample, roughly an eighth were seen once. Material: PBMCs from the stem cell graft donor, obtained from the stem cell graft. The receptors come from a human donor who donated a stem cell graft to a child with inherited bone marrow failure.

This clonotype was observed at least ten times. The chain recombines TRBV28 with TRBJ2-5; 7 bases match TRBD1. CDR1 is MDHEN, CDR2 SYDVKM, per germline. Trimming took 5 bases from V and 5 from J; bases not matched to a gene: 5. CDR3 length equals 13 residues. CDR3 residues: CASSKTGDETQYF. DNA of the CDR3: TGTGCCAGCAGTAAAACAGGGGACGAGACCCAGTACTTC.

There are many counts of this clonotype. The chain employs TRBV6-5 and TRBJ2-5; 8 bases match TRBD1. Trimming removed 2 bases from V and 5 bases from J; junction bases left unmatched: 7. Germline loops: CDR1 MNHEY, CDR2 SVGAGI. The length of the CDR3 is 15 residues. The CDR3 DNA reads TGTGCCAGCAGTTACCCGACAGGGGCAGGGGAGACCCAGTACTTC. This encodes CASSYPTGAGETQYF.

This clonotype was recorded many times. The rearrangement links TRBV4-2 to TRBJ2-3; tentative D call: TRBD2 (5 bases). Germline V gene data show CDR1 as LGHNA and CDR2 as YNFKEQ. The CDR3 runs to 16 residues. V was pared by 1 base and J by 4 bases, with 15 bases between. The CDR3: CASSQARAEWADTQYF. Written as DNA, the CDR3 is TGTGCCAGCAGCCAAGCGCGGGCGGAGTGGGCAGATACGCAGTATTTT.

Many counts were recorded for this clonotype. J is TRBJ2-3 and V is TRBV20-1; either TRBD1 or TRBD2 may supply D (8 bases each). The CDR3 is made up of 19 amino acids. Trimming stripped 0 bases from V and 3 bases from J, with 25 bases between. Germline lookup yields CDR1 DFQATT and CDR2 SNEGSKA (reference sequence). The DNA of the CDR3 is TGCAGTGCTAGAGATTACTCAGGGGGCTCCAGCGGGAGTACAGATACGCAGTATTTT. This sequence encodes CSARDYSGGSSGSTDTQYF.

This clonotype has at least ten counts. The gene calls are TRBV13 and TRBJ2-1; D might be TRBD1 (5 bases). Trimming removed 2 bases at V and 0 bases at J, with 11 bases between. This CDR3 has 16 residues. Per germline, CDR1 PRHDT and CDR2 FYEKMQ (reference sequence). The CDR3 here is CASSLQGTHSYNEQFF. CDR3 sequence (DNA): TGTGCCAGCAGCTTACAGGGTACCCACTCCTACAATGAGCAGTTCTTC.

In this sample, this clonotype turned up a few times. The chain is built from TRBV29-1 and TRBJ2-1; 10 bases agree with TRBD2. CDR3 length: 14 residues. J lost 10 bases, V lost 0 bases, and 6 bases had no gene match. The germline V gene encodes CDR1 SQVTM and CDR2 ANQGSEA. This CDR3 is CSVEDSGRPGEQFF. The CDR3 DNA is TGCAGCGTTGAAGATAGCGGGAGGCCCGGGGAGCAGTTCTTC.

This clonotype has more than one count but fewer than ten. The J gene is TRBJ2-7, the V gene TRBV20-1; D uncertain. Trimming shortened V by 1 base and J by 2 bases, and 6 bases separated the two germline ends. The CDR3 spans 12 residues. The germline V gene has CDR1 DFQATT and CDR2 SNEGSKA (reference sequence). CDR3 region: CSARATAYEQYF. As DNA, the CDR3 is TGCAGTGCTAGAGCCACAGCCTACGAGCAGTACTTC.

The chain combines TRBV20-1 with TRBJ2-7, with 9 bases aligning to TRBD1. Unmatched junction bases numbered 9, after V lost 6 bases and J lost 3 bases. CDR3 length: 14 amino acids. The germline CDR1 and CDR2 sequences are DFQATT and SNEGSKA (reference sequence). The CDR3 DNA is TGCAGTGCCCAAATGGACAGGGGATACTACGAGCAGTACTTC. This gives the protein CSAQMDRGYYEQYF.

This clonotype showed up many times. The chain couples TRBV5-1 to TRBJ2-5; D gene ambiguous. The V end lost 0 bases, the J end lost 3 bases, and 6 bases lay between the germline ends. Germline V gives CDR1 SGHRS, CDR2 YFSETQ. The CDR3 loop spans 13 amino acids. The CDR3 spells CASSLAEKETQYF. For the CDR3, the DNA is TGCGCCAGCAGCTTGGCAGAAAAAGAGACCCAGTACTTC.

This clonotype was observed at least ten times. The chain employs TRBV7-2 and TRBJ1-2; possibly TRBD1 for D (6 bases). The length of the CDR3 is 15 residues. Trimming removed 2 bases from V and 4 bases from J, with 14 bases in between. Germline assignment: CDR1 SGHTA and CDR2 FQGNSA. The CDR3 reads CASSLYWGAGYGYTF. In DNA form, the CDR3 reads TGTGCCAGCAGCTTATATTGGGGGGCCGGCTATGGCTACACCTTC.

Ten or more counts support this clonotype. The rearrangement links TRBV7-9 to TRBJ1-1; 10 nucleotides agree with TRBD1. J was trimmed by 5 bases and V by 5 bases; bases with no gene match: 8. CDR3 size: 15 residues. In germline, CDR1 is SEHNR, CDR2 FQNEAQ (reference sequence). The CDR3 bases are TGTGCCAGCAGCGCGACAGGGGGCGCAGGTACTGAAGCTTTCTTT. Translated: CASSATGGAGTEAFF.

This clonotype appeared many times. The chain recombines TRBV18 with TRBJ2-4; maybe TRBD1 (5 bases). Germline CDR1 KGHSH, CDR2 LQKENI. The CDR3 covers 14 residues. V lost 3 bases and J lost 7, with 13 bases in between. CDR3 sequence reads: CASSPPGLDNIQYF. CDR3 DNA sequence: TGTGCCAGCTCACCCCCAGGGCTCGATAACATTCAGTACTTC.

In its sample, this clonotype was seen many times. V gene TRBV4-3 combines with J gene TRBJ1-3; the D is unclear. The CDR3 is 16 residues long. Germline V gene sequence: CDR1 LGHNA, CDR2 YSLEER. The V end was cut by 3 bases, the J end by 7 bases, with 19 bases between. The CDR3 loop is CASSHSWENTRNTIYF. CDR3 DNA sequence: TGCGCCAGCAGCCATTCTTGGGAGAATACTCGGAACACCATATATTTT.

Ten or more counts support this clonotype. V and J are TRBV10-2 and TRBJ2-5, with TRBD2 as a possible D gene (5 bases). Germline lookup yields CDR1 WSHSY and CDR2 SAAADI. Trimming pared 8 bases from V and 5 bases from J, leaving 15 bases between. CDR3 length: 13 residues. The CDR3 here is CASEGAGGETQYF. The CDR3 nucleotides read TGCGCCAGCGAGGGCGCGGGCGGCGAGACCCAGTACTTC.

This clonotype was seen once. This rearrangement joins TRBV7-2 to TRBJ2-5; perhaps D is TRBD1 or TRBD2 (5 bases each). Germline V lookup: CDR1 SGHTA, CDR2 FQGNSA. The V end lost 5 bases, the J end lost 1 base, and 17 bases lay between the germline ends. The CDR3 length is 16 residues. This CDR3 is CASSRVRDGTQETQYF. The CDR3 region has the DNA TGTGCCAGCAGCCGGGTCCGGGACGGGACCCAAGAGACCCAGTACTTC. Looking up the rest from reference TRBV7-2 and TRBJ2-5 gives the full variable domain: GAGVSQSPSNKVTEKGKDVELRCDPISGHTALYWYRQSLGQGLEFLIYFQGNSAPDKSGLPSDRFSAERTGGSVSTLTIQRTQQEDSAVYLCASSRVRDGTQETQYFGPGTRLLVL.

This clonotype was detected ten times or more. The chain combines TRBV29-1 with TRBJ2-1, with 8 bases matching TRBD2. Germline loops: CDR1 SQVTM, CDR2 ANQGSEA. The CDR3 is 14 residues long. Germline trimming cut 8 bases from V and 0 bases from J; bases unmatched to any gene: 6. CDR3 in amino acids: CSTPGGGSYNEQFF. CDR3 in DNA: TGCAGCACCCCCGGGGGGGGCTCCTACAATGAGCAGTTCTTC.

This clonotype came up a few times. The chain combines TRBV5-1 with TRBJ2-2; D remains ambiguous. This CDR3 has 15 residues. Germline CDR1 is SGHRS and CDR2 is YFSETQ. The ends were cut back, 2 bases at V and 1 base at J, with 9 bases in the middle. The CDR3 region has the DNA TGCGCCAGCAGCTTCGATCCAGGGAACACCGGGGAGCTGTTTTTT. Translated: CASSFDPGNTGELFF.

This clonotype was seen many times. The rearrangement joins TRBV2 to TRBJ1-3, with unresolved D. Germline V gene sequence: CDR1 SNHLY, CDR2 FYNNEI. The CDR3 totals 16 residues. V dropped 4 bases and J dropped 0 bases, with 13 bases sitting between them. The CDR3 bases are TGTGCCAGCAGTGTACAAGGGTCTATCTCTGGAAACACCATATATTTT. Residues: CASSVQGSISGNTIYF.

This clonotype was seen at least ten times. CDR3 loop: CSVVGRVGEQFF. CDR3 DNA sequence: TGCAGCGTTGTGGGCAGGGTCGGTGAGCAGTTCTTC. J is TRBJ2-1 and V is TRBV29-1, with TRBD1 as a possible D gene (5 bases). Germline values: CDR1 SQVTM, CDR2 ANQGSEA. The CDR3 is 12 amino acids. V was pared by 4 bases and J by 9 bases, with 13 bases between.

This clonotype has ten or more counts. This rearrangement joins TRBV2 to TRBJ2-1; D might be TRBD1 (6 bases). Germline V gene sequence: CDR1 SNHLY, CDR2 FYNNEI. The CDR3 runs 16 residues. Trimming pared 5 bases from V and 0 bases from J, leaving 14 bases between. The CDR3 region has the DNA TGTGCCAGCAGTACACTTACAGGGAGCTCCTACAATGAGCAGTTCTTC. Translating gives CASSTLTGSSYNEQFF.

This clonotype has a count of ten or more. The rearrangement joins TRBV3-1 to TRBJ2-1, with D unresolved. The V gene's germline CDR1 is LGHDT and CDR2 YNNKEL (reference sequence). The CDR3 sequence is 13 residues long. V was trimmed by 4 bases and J by 8 bases, leaving 12 bases between them. CDR3 region: CASSPRRSDEQFF. CDR3 nucleotide sequence: TGTGCCAGCAGCCCCCGACGGAGTGATGAGCAGTTCTTC.

V and J are TRBV7-1 and TRBJ1-1; D perhaps matches TRBD1 (5 bases). TRBV7-1 is annotated as an ORF whose role is uncertain. V lost 3 bases, J lost 0 bases, and 17 bases lay in between. This CDR3 has 17 amino acids. CDR3 DNA: TGTGCCAGCAGCTCGGGACTCCCCTACGGGGTGAACACTGAAGCTTTCTTT. Amino acid sequence: CASSSGLPYGVNTEAFF.

Turning to this clonotype: An end of the junction does not agree with germline; a read error may underlie this. This chain joins TRBV6-1 and TRBJ2-4, with a tentative D call TRBD1 (6 bases). In germline, CDR1 is MNHNS, CDR2 SASEGT. The CDR3 sequence is 13 residues long. The CDR3 region is CASLAGGKNNQYF. The CDR3 nucleotides read TGTGCCAGCCTGGCTGGGGGCAAAAACAATCAGTACTTC.

This clonotype has a count of ten or more. This chain links TRBV20-1 with TRBJ2-1; 8 bases align to TRBD2. The V gene's germline CDR1 is DFQATT and CDR2 SNEGSKA (reference sequence). The CDR3 is 13 residues long. V dropped 1 base and J dropped 9; count of bases not matched to a gene: 5. Here the CDR3 DNA reads TGCAGTGCTAGAGGCCCCGGGGGGGGTGAGCAGTTCTTC. This encodes CSARGPGGGEQFF.

The V call is TRBV27, the J call TRBJ2-7, with 8 bases identical to TRBD1. The trim removed 5 bases at V and 4 bases at J, leaving 4 bases unmatched. Germline CDR1 and CDR2: MNHEY and SMNVEV (reference sequence). The CDR3 is 13 amino acids. CDR3: CASSPRTGYEQYF. DNA of the CDR3: TGTGCCAGCAGTCCACGGACAGGGTACGAGCAGTACTTC.

This clonotype was recorded at least ten times. The rearrangement links TRBV7-2 to TRBJ2-5, with D tentatively TRBD1 or TRBD2 (6 bases each). The ends were cut back, 0 bases at V and 5 bases at J, with 10 bases in the middle. Germline CDR1 SGHTA, CDR2 FQGNSA. This CDR3 is 14 amino acids long. CDR3 sequence (DNA): TGTGCCAGCAGCTTAGCCGGAGGGGGGGAGACCCAGTACTTC. Amino acids: CASSLAGGGETQYF.

The V gene is TRBV7-3, the J gene TRBJ2-2; 13 nucleotides align to TRBD2. Losses at the gene ends were 4 bases for V and 3 bases for J; bases not matched to a gene: 2. CDR3 length: 16 amino acids. The germline V gene has CDR1 SGHTA and CDR2 FQGTGA. CDR3 loop: CASSSGLAGYTGELFF. The CDR3 nucleotides are TGTGCCAGCAGCTCGGGACTAGCGGGATACACCGGGGAGCTGTTTTTT.

There are many counts of this clonotype. V gene TRBV21-1 combines with J gene TRBJ1-5; the table's TRBD1 call for D was not verified on the DNA. TRBV21-1 is assigned pseudogene status. This CDR3 region has 15 residues. The CDR3 coding sequence is TGTGCCTTCCCCGAGGGGTTAATCTTCGGTCAGCCCCAGCATTTT. Its translation: CAFPEGLIFGQPQHF.

The rearrangement joins TRBV11-3 to TRBJ2-7; D may be TRBD1 (5 bases). Germline V gives CDR1 SGHNT, CDR2 YENEEA. V dropped 4 bases and J dropped 0 bases, with 10 bases sitting between them. This CDR3 region has 14 residues. CDR3 in amino acids: CASSSRQSSYEQYF. DNA for the CDR3: TGTGCCAGCAGCTCCAGACAGAGCTCCTACGAGCAGTACTTC.